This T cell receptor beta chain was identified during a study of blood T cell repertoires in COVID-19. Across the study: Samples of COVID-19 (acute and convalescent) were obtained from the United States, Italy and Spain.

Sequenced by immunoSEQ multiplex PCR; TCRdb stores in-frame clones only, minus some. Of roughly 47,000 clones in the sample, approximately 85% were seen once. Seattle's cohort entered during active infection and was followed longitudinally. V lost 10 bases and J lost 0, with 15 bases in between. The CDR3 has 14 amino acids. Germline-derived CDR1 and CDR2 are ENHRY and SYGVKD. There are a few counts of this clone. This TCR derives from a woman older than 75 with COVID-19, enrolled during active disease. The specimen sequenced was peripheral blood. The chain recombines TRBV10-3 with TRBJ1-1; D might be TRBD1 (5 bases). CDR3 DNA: TGTGCCACCCGCGCGACAGAATTGAACACTGAAGCTTTCTTT. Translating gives CATRATELNTEAFF.